A selection of T cell receptor beta chains follows, all from one sample in a study of T cell responses to AZD1222 COVID-19 vaccine. Assay: immunoSEQ multiplex PCR; the TCRdb copy retains only in-frame clones and omits some. The table shows tens of thousands of clones, with around 90% occurring only once. The material was peripheral blood, obtained 28 days after the second AZD1222 dose. These receptors were taken from an adult who received the AZD1222 COVID-19 vaccine. Each CDR3 is given with its conserved first and last residue. A D gene is named only where the DNA matches it firmly. Only some rows state a clone size, as once, few, many or a class for expanded clones.

.,TRBJ2-5,.,TRBV6-5,TGTGCCAGCAGTTCCTACCGGGTTACCCAAGAGACCCAGTACTTC,CASSSYRVTQETQYF
.,TRBJ2-2,once,TRBV25-1,TGTGCCAGCAGTGTACCCGGGGAGCTGTTTTTT,CASSVPGELFF
TRBD1,TRBJ1-3,.,TRBV5-6,TGTGCCAGCAGCCGCGGGACAGGGGATAGAAACACCATATATTTT,CASSRGTGDRNTIYF
TRBD1,TRBJ1-2,.,TRBV7-3,TGTGCCAGCAGCTTCCAGGGGGGGCTTGGCTACACCTTC,CASSFQGGLGYTF
.,TRBJ2-4,.,TRBV11-3,TGTGCCAGCAGCCCTACCGACCACAGCGACATTCAGTACTTC,CASSPTDHSDIQYF
.,TRBJ1-6,.,TRBV5-4,TGTGCCAGCAGCTTGGAAAGTTCACCCCTCCACTTT,CASSLESSPLHF
.,TRBJ1-6,.,TRBV30,TGTGCCTGGAGTGTAACGGGAGGGGTCAATTCACCCCTCCACTTT,CAWSVTGGVNSPLHF
.,TRBJ2-3,.,TRBV18,TGTGCCAGCTCTTCGGGGTACCAGGGGGATACGCAGTATTTT,CASSSGYQGDTQYF
.,TRBJ1-2,.,TRBV19,TGTGCCAGTAGTATCGGTGGACGCCATGGCTACACCTTC,CASSIGGRHGYTF
.,TRBJ2-7,.,TRBV6-1,TGTGCCAGCAGTGAAGTTGGGGCCTCGGGCGAGCAGTACTTC,CASSEVGASGEQYF
TRBD1,TRBJ2-3,.,TRBV5-1,TGCGCCAGCAGCCCCCTCGGGACAGGGCACACAGATACGCAGTATTTT,CASSPLGTGHTDTQYF
.,TRBJ1-2,few,TRBV7-2,TGTGCCAGCAGCTTAGGGGGTCTAGGAGTGGATGGCTACACCTTC,CASSLGGLGVDGYTF
.,TRBJ1-1,.,TRBV14,TGTGCCAGCAGCCCGTCAGCAAACACTGAAGCTTTCTTT,CASSPSANTEAFF
TRBD2,TRBJ2-7,.,TRBV2,TGTGCCAGCAATCTAGCGGGAGTGTTGGGCGAGCAGTACTTC,CASNLAGVLGEQYF
.,TRBJ2-1,.,TRBV19,TGTGCCAGTAGTACCCTCGAGGGGGGGAATGAGCAGTTCTTC,CASSTLEGGNEQFF
.,TRBJ2-4,.,TRBV10-3,TGTGCCATCAGTGAAGGGAACTTAGCCAAAAACATTCAGTACTTC,CAISEGNLAKNIQYF
.,TRBJ2-7,few,TRBV5-4,TGTGCCAGCAGCTTGGAAGGCGGGGACTACGAGCAGTACTTC,CASSLEGGDYEQYF
.,TRBJ2-1,.,TRBV6-6,TGTGCCAGCAGCCAATCCGGGCCCCGCTCCTACAATGAGCAGTTCTTC,CASSQSGPRSYNEQFF
.,TRBJ2-3,.,TRBV12-3/TRBV12-4,TGTGCCAGCAGTTTCGTGACAGATACGCAGTATTTT,CASSFVTDTQYF
.,TRBJ1-5,.,TRBV6-6,TGTGCCAGCAGTTACTCAGGGTCTGGAGGTCAGCCCCAGCATTTT,CASSYSGSGGQPQHF
.,TRBJ2-1,.,TRBV29-1,TGCAGCCCTGGCCTATTACGAGGGCCTGGGGGAAATGAGCAGTTCTTC,CSPGLLRGPGGNEQFF
TRBD2,TRBJ2-1,.,TRBV3-1/TRBV3-2,TGTGCCAGCAACCATTTAGGACTAGGGGTGAATGAGCAGTTCTTC,CASNHLGLGVNEQFF
.,TRBJ1-4,.,TRBV7-9,TGTGCCAGCAGCTTAACCCCGGGGGAAAAACTGTTTTTT,CASSLTPGEKLFF
TRBD2,TRBJ2-7,.,TRBV9,TGTGCCAGCAGCGCAACTAGCGGGACCTCCTACGAGCAGTACTTC,CASSATSGTSYEQYF
TRBD1,TRBJ1-2,.,TRBV6-5,TGTGCCAGCAGTTACGTCAGGGGGGACTATGGCTACACCTTC,CASSYVRGDYGYTF
.,TRBJ2-7,.,TRBV4-3,TGCGCCAGCCCAAGAACGAGTGGTTTTGTGCGCGAGCAGTACTTC,CASPRTSGFVREQYF
TRBD2,TRBJ2-4,.,TRBV2,TGTGCCAGCAGTCCTGGACTAGCGGGAAAGGGCAAAAACATTCAGTACTTC,CASSPGLAGKGKNIQYF
.,TRBJ1-1,.,TRBV7-2,TGTGCCAGCAGCTTAAGTTTAACCGACGGGGGTTTCTTT,CASSLSLTDGGFF
.,TRBJ2-7,.,TRBV6-6,TGTGCCAGCAGGAACGGACAGAATACCTACGAGCAGTACTTC,CASRNGQNTYEQYF
TRBD1,TRBJ1-2,.,TRBV4-1,TGCGCCAGCAGCCGAACAGGGGAGAACTATGGCTACACCTTC,CASSRTGENYGYTF
TRBD1,TRBJ2-2,.,TRBV5-1,TGCGCCAGCAGCTTGGGGGACAGGGAGAACGGGGAGCTGTTTTTT,CASSLGDRENGELFF
.,TRBJ1-2,.,TRBV30,TGTGCCTGGAATACAGGGAATTTTGGCTACACCTTC,CAWNTGNFGYTF
.,TRBJ1-2,.,TRBV7-9,TGTGCCAGCAGCTTAGGTGGCGGCTCCTATGGCTACACCTTC,CASSLGGGSYGYTF
.,TRBJ2-2,.,TRBV3-1/TRBV3-2,TGTGCCAGCATAAGCCTCCAGGGAACCGGGGAGCTGTTTTTT,CASISLQGTGELFF
TRBD2,TRBJ2-2,.,TRBV5-1,TGCGCCAGCAAGGAGGGACTAGCGGGCACCGGGGAGCTGTTTTTT,CASKEGLAGTGELFF
.,TRBJ1-1,.,TRBV5-1,TGCGCCAGCAGCCAGGGTATATCGGGCACTGAAGCTTTCTTT,CASSQGISGTEAFF
.,TRBJ2-7,.,TRBV27,TGTGCCAGCAGCTGGACCGGAGAGAACGAGCAGTACTTC,CASSWTGENEQYF
.,TRBJ2-3,.,TRBV2,TGTGCCAGCAAGGCCGGTGATACGCAGTATTTT,CASKAGDTQYF
.,TRBJ2-7,once,TRBV10-1,TGCGCCAGCGGGGACATCTACGAGCAGTACTTC,CASGDIYEQYF
.,TRBJ1-4,.,TRBV15,TGTGCCACCAGCAGAGATCCGGGGAGGAGTGGGGAAAAACTGTTTTTT,CATSRDPGRSGEKLFF
TRBD1,TRBJ1-4,.,TRBV4-1,TGCGCCAGCAGCCAAGAGAGGGGGCGCTTTGAAAAACTGTTTTTT,CASSQERGRFEKLFF
.,TRBJ1-3,.,TRBV5-6,TGTGCCAGCAGCTTGGGGGTCAACTCTGGAAACACCATATATTTT,CASSLGVNSGNTIYF
.,TRBJ1-5,.,TRBV19,TGTGCCAGTAGTATAAGCGGGGACCGATATCAGCCCCAGCATTTT,CASSISGDRYQPQHF
.,TRBJ1-1,.,TRBV6-2/TRBV6-3,TGTGCCAGCAGTTACTCTTGGTTACGGACTTTCTTT,CASSYSWLRTFF
TRBD2,TRBJ2-7,.,TRBV6-5,TGTGCCAGCAGTTACCGCGGGACTAGCGGGAGGTCCGAGCAGTACTTC,CASSYRGTSGRSEQYF
TRBD1,TRBJ1-6,.,TRBV6-5,TGTGCCAGCAGCCCCCGACAGGGTAATTCACCCCTCCACTTT,CASSPRQGNSPLHF
.,TRBJ2-3,.,TRBV18,TGTGCCAGCTCAGGGCAGCGCACAGATACGCAGTATTTT,CASSGQRTDTQYF
.,TRBJ2-1,.,TRBV7-9,TGTGCCAGCAGCTTAGCGCCTCTAGAATTCAATGAGCAGTTCTTC,CASSLAPLEFNEQFF
.,TRBJ2-7,.,TRBV7-9,TGTGCCAGCAGCCCTGGACAGTCCTACGAGCAGTACTTC,CASSPGQSYEQYF
TRBD1,TRBJ1-5,.,TRBV19,TGTGCCAGTAGTAAGGGACAGGGGGTAAGGCCCCAGCATTTT,CASSKGQGVRPQHF
.,TRBJ2-1,.,TRBV12-3/TRBV12-4,TGTGCCAGCACGGGTCTTAGCGGCAATGAGCAGTTCTTC,CASTGLSGNEQFF
.,TRBJ1-5,.,TRBV29-1,TGCAGCGTTGCCTTAGGGGGGGGCAATCAGCCCCAGCATTTT,CSVALGGGNQPQHF
.,TRBJ1-5,.,TRBV6-5,TGTGCCGGCGGACCTATTCAGCCCCAGCATTTT,CAGGPIQPQHF
.,TRBJ2-3,.,TRBV11-1,TGTGCCAGCAGCCCGTTTCGGGGTACGCAGTATTTT,CASSPFRGTQYF
.,TRBJ1-2,.,TRBV6-5,TGTGCCAGCATCCCTCTGGCCGGGACTGATTATGGCTACACCTTC,CASIPLAGTDYGYTF
.,TRBJ1-5,.,TRBV15,TGTGCCACCAGCAGAGTAGAAGGGACCTTGAGCAATCAGCCCCAGCATTTT,CATSRVEGTLSNQPQHF
TRBD2,TRBJ2-3,.,TRBV5-1,TGCGCCAGCAGCTTCGGAGCGGGAGGGGCAGATACGCAGTATTTT,CASSFGAGGADTQYF
.,TRBJ1-5,few,TRBV6-5,TGTGCCAGCAAGAGCCAGGGAGGGGAGCCCCAGCATTTT,CASKSQGGEPQHF
TRBD1,TRBJ1-1,once,TRBV7-3,TGTGCCAGCAGCGTAGGGACAGGCCAAACTGAAGCTTTCTTT,CASSVGTGQTEAFF
.,TRBJ1-5,few,TRBV20-1,TGCAGTGCTAGGGTGCTAGGGCCCCAGCATTTT,CSARVLGPQHF